This T cell receptor (beta chain) comes out of a study of blood T cell repertoires in COVID-19. On the study more broadly: Spain, Italy and the United States supplied samples that represented acute and convalescent COVID-19.

Generated by immunoSEQ multiplex PCR, the TCRdb table keeps only in-frame clones and is missing some. The profile covers nearly 200,000 clones, with about 90% appearing a single time and about 0.72% taken by the ten largest. This clone has a single count. Looked up from germline, CDR1 is MGHRA and CDR2 is YSYEKL. The CDR3 has 13 amino acids. V lost 1 base to trimming and J lost 2 bases, with 6 bases between them. The chain is built from TRBV4-1 and TRBJ2-7; D is perhaps TRBD1 (6 bases). Material for sequencing was peripheral blood. The TCR originated in a woman in her seventies with acute or convalescent COVID-19. For the CDR3, the DNA is TGCGCCAGCAGCCAAGGACAGGCCTACGAGCAGTACTTC. It encodes CASSQGQAYEQYF.